The present T cell receptor beta chain was sequenced within a study of CD8 T cells in ankylosing spondylitis. Study-wide results and limits: A TCR beta motif made of fewer than ten highly homologous variants seemed typical of ankylosing spondylitis blood.

On this clonotype itself: Its antigen is currently unknown.

CDR3 length equals 15 residues. Trimming cost V 8 bases and J 4 bases; bases outside gene matches: 12. Looked up from germline, CDR1 is MNHNS and CDR2 is SASEGT. A quantitative 5'-RACE method, one with molecular barcodes, was used to make TCR beta libraries. TCRdb redid the calling of the 5' RACE reads with MiXCR, one entry per CDR3 protein. The profile shows some 400,000 distinct CDR3 sequences, about 20% of them singletons. The chain is built from TRBV6-1 and TRBJ2-3, with TRBD1 matching 7 bases. Source material: blood, either unsorted or a sorted T cell fraction (not recorded which). The source is a male donor with ankylosing spondylitis. The CDR3 region is CASAQTTGIPDTQYF. Here the CDR3 DNA reads TGTGCCAGCGCACAAACGACAGGGATTCCAGATACGCAGTATTTT.